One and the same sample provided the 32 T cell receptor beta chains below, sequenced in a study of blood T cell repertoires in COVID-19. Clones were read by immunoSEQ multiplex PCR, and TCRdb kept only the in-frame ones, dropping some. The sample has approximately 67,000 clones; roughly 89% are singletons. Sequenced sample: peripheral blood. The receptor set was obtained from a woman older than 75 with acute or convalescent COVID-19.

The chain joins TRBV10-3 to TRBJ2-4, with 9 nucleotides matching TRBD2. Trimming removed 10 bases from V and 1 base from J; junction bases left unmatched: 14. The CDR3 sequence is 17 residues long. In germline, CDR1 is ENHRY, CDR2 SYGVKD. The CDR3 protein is CATQSPSGRRAKNIQYF. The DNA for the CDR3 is TGTGCCACCCAAAGTCCGAGCGGGAGGCGGGCCAAAAACATTCAGTACTTC.

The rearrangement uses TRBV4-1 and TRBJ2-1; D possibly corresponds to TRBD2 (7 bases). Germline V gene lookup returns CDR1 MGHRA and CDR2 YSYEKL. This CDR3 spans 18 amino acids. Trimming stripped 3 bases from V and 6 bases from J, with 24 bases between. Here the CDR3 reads CASSHLGGLAGMGNEQFF. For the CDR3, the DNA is TGCGCCAGCAGCCACCTCGGGGGGCTAGCCGGAATGGGCAATGAGCAGTTCTTC.

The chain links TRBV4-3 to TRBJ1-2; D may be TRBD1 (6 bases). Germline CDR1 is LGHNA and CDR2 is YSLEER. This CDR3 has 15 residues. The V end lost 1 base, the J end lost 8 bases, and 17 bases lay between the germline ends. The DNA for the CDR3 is TGCGCCAGCAGCCAAGGAAAGCAGGGGCGGTTGGGCTACACCTTC. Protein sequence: CASSQGKQGRLGYTF.

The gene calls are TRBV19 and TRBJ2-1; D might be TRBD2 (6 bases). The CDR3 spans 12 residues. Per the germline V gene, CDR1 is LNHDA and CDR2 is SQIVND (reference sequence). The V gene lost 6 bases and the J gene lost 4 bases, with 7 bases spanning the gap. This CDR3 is CASSGTYNEQFF. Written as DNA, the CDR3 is TGTGCCAGTAGCGGGACTTACAATGAGCAGTTCTTC.

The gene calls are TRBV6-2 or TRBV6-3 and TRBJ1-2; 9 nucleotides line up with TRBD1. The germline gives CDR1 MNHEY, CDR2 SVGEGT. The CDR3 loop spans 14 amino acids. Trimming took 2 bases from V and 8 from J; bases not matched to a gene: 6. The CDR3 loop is CASSYAGQGHGYTF. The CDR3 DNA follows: TGTGCCAGCAGTTACGCGGGACAGGGCCACGGCTACACCTTC.

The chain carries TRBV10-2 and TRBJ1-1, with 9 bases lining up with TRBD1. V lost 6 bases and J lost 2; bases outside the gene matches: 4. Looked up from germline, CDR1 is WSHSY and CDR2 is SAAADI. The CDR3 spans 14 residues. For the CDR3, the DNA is TGCGCCAGCAGGGGGACAGGGATTAACACTGAAGCTTTCTTT. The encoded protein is CASRGTGINTEAFF.

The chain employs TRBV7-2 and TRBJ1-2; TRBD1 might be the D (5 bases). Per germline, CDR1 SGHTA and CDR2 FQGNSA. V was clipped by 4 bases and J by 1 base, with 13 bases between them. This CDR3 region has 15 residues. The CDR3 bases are TGTGCCAGCAGCTCAAGACAGAAATTTAACTATGGCTACACCTTC. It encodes CASSSRQKFNYGYTF.

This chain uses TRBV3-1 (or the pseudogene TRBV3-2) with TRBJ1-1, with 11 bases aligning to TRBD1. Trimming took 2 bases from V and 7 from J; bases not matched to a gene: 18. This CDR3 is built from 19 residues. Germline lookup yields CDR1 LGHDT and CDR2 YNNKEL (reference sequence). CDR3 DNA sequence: TGTGCCAGCAGCCAAAGCCGGGACAGGGGGGTTAAGCTACCTGTTGAAGCTTTCTTT. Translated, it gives CASSQSRDRGVKLPVEAFF.

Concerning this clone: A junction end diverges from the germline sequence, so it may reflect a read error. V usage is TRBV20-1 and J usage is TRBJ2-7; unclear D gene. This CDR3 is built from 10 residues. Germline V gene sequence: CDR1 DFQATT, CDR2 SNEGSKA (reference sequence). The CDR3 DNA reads TGCAGTGCAAGAGGTAGCGAGCAGTACTTC. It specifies CSARGSEQYF.

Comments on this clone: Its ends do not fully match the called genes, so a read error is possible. CDR3 loop: CASSFIGSMGTNTQYF. Written as DNA, the CDR3 is TGCGCCAGCAGCTTTATAGGCTCCATGGGCACAAATACGCAGTATTTT. This sequence joins TRBV5-1 and TRBJ2-3; no clear D gene. CDR1 is SGHRS and CDR2 is YFSETQ in the germline V gene. The CDR3 length is 16 residues.

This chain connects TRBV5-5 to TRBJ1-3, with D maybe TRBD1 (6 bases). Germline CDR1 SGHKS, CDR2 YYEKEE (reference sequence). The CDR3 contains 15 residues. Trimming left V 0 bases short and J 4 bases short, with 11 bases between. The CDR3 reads CASSLVAGVGNTIYF. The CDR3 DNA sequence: TGTGCCAGCAGCTTGGTCGCAGGGGTGGGAAACACCATATATTTT.

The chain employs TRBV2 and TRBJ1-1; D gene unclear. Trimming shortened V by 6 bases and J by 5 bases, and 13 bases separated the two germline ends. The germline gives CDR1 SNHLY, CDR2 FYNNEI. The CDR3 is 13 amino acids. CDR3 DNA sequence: TGTGCCAGCAGAGGCCCCTCGGGGACTGAAGCTTTCTTT. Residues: CASRGPSGTEAFF.

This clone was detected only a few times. The CDR3 DNA sequence: TGTGCCAGCAGTCCGCGACTAGCGGGACCTTATACGCAGTATTTT. It yields the protein CASSPRLAGPYTQYF. The chain links TRBV27 to TRBJ2-3; 11 nucleotides line up with TRBD2. The CDR3 extends over 15 amino acids. V lost 5 bases, J lost 7 bases, and 8 bases stayed unmatched. The germline V gene has CDR1 MNHEY and CDR2 SMNVEV (reference sequence).

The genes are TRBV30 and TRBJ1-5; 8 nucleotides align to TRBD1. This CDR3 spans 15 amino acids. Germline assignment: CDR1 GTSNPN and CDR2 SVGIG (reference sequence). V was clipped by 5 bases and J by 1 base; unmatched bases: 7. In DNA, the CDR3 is TGTGCCTGGGACCAGGGACAGGTGAGCAATCAGCCCCAGCATTTT. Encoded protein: CAWDQGQVSNQPQHF.

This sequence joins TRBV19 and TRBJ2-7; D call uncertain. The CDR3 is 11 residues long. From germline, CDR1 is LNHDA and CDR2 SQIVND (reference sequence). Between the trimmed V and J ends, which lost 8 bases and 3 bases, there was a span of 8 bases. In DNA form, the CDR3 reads TGTGCCAGTGGAGAGAGCTACGAGCAGTACTTC. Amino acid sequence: CASGESYEQYF. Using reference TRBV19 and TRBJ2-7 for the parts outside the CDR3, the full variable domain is DGGITQSPKYLFRKEGQNVTLSCEQNLNHDAMYWYRQDPGQGLRLIYYSQIVNDFQKGDIAEGYSVSREKKESFPLTVTSAQKNPTAFYLCASGESYEQYFGPGTRLTVT.

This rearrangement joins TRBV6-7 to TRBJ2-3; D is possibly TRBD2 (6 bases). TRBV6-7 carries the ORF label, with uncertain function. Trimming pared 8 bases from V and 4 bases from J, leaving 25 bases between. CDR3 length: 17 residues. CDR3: CASPRARGLSFSDTQYF. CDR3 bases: TGTGCCAGCCCCCGGGCCCGGGGACTTAGTTTCTCAGATACGCAGTATTTT.

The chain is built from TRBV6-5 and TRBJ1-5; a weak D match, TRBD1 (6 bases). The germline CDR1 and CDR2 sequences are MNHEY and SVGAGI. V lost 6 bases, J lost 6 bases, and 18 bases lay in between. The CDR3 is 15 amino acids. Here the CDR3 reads CASSSPGAMSQPQHF. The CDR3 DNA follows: TGTGCCAGCAGCTCCCCAGGGGCAATGAGTCAGCCCCAGCATTTT.

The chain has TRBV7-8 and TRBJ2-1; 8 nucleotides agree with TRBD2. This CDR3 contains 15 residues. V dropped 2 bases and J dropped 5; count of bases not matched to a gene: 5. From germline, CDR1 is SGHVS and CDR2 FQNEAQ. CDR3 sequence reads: CASSLQLAVNNEQFF. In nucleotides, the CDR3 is TGTGCCAGCAGCTTACAACTAGCGGTGAACAATGAGCAGTTCTTC. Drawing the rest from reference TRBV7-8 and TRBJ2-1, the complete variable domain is GAGVSQSPRYKVAKRGQDVALRCDPISGHVSLFWYQQALGQGPEFLTYFQNEAQLDKSGLPSDRFFAERPEGSVSTLKIQRTQQEDSAVYLCASSLQLAVNNEQFFGPGTRLTVL.

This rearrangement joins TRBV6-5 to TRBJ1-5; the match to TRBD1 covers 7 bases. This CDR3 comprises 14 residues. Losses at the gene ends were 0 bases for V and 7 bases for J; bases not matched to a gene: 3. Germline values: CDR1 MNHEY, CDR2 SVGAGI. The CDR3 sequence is CASSYSTGKQPQHF. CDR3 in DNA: TGTGCCAGCAGTTACTCGACAGGGAAGCAGCCCCAGCATTTT.

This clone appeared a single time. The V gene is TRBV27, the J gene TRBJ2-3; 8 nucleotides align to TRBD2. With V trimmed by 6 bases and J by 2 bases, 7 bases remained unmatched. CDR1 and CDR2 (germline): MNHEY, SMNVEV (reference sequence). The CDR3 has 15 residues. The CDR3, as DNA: TGTGCCAGCAGAATGGGCGGGGGGCTCACAGATACGCAGTATTTT. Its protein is CASRMGGGLTDTQYF.

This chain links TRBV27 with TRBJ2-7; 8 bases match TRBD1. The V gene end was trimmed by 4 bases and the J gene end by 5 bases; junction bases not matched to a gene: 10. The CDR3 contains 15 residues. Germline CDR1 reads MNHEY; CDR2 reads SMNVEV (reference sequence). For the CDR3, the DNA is TGTGCCAGCAGTTCTTGGGACAGGAAGGGGGACGAGCAGTACTTC. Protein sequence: CASSSWDRKGDEQYF.

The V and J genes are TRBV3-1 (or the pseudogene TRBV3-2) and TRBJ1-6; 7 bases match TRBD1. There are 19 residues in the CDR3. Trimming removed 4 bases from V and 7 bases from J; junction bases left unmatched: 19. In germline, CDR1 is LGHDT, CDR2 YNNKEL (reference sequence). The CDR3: CASSPYPGQAPMSNSPLHF. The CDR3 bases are TGTGCCAGCAGCCCCTATCCCGGACAGGCCCCAATGTCCAATTCACCCCTCCACTTT.

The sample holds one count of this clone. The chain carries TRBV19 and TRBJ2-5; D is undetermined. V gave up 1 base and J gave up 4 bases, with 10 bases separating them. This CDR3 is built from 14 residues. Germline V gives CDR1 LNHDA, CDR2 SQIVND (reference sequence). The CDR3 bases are TGTGCCAGTAGTATAGCCCACCTCGGAGAGACCCAGTACTTC. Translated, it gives CASSIAHLGETQYF.

The CDR3 region is CASSRDLPSTDTQYF. CDR3 DNA sequence: TGCGCCAGCAGCCGGGACTTGCCATCCACAGATACGCAGTATTTT. The chain carries TRBV5-1 and TRBJ2-3; D is possibly TRBD2 (6 bases). Germline V gene lookup returns CDR1 SGHRS and CDR2 YFSETQ. V was cut by 4 bases and J by 2 bases, with 14 bases left in between. This CDR3 has 15 residues. Full variable domain (missing parts from reference TRBV5-1 and TRBJ2-3): KAGVTQTPRYLIKTRGQQVTLSCSPISGHRSVSWYQQTPGQGLQFLFEYFSETQRNKGNFPGRFSGRQFSNSRSEMNVSTLELGDSALYLCASSRDLPSTDTQYFGPGTRLTVL.

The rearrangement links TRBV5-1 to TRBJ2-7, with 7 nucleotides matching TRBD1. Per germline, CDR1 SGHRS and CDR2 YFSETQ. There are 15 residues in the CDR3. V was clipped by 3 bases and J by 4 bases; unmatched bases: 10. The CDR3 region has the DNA TGCGCCAGCAGCTACCAACAGGGGAATACGTACGAGCAGTACTTC. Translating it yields CASSYQQGNTYEQYF.

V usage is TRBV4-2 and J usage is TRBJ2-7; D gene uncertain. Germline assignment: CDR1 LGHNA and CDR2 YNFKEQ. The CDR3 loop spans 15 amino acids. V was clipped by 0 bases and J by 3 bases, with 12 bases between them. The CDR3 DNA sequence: TGTGCCAGCAGCCAAGATGGAGCCACCCGCTACGAGCAGTACTTC. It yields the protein CASSQDGATRYEQYF.

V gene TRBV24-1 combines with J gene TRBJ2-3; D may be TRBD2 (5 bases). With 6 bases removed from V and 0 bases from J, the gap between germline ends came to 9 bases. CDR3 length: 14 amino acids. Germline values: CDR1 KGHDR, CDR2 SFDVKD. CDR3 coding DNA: TGTGCCACCAGTCCAGCGGTTAGCACAGATACGCAGTATTTT. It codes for CATSPAVSTDTQYF.

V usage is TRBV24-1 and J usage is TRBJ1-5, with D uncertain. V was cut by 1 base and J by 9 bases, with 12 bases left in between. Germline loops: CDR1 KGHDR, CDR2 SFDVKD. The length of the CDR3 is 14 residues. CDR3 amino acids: CATSDFKVGGPQHF. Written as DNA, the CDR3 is TGTGCCACCAGTGATTTCAAGGTGGGAGGGCCCCAGCATTTT.

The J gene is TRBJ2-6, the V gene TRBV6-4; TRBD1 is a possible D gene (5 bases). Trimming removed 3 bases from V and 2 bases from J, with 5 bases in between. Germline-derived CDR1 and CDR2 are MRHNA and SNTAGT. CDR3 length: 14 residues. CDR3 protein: CASSEGAGANVLTF. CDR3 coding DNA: TGTGCCAGCAGTGAAGGGGCTGGGGCCAACGTCCTGACTTTC.

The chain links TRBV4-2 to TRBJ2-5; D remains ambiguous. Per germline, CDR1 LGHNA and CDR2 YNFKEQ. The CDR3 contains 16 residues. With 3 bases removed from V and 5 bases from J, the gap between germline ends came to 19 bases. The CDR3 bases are TGTGCCAGCAGCCACTCCCGAAGTCGGGTACTGGAGACCCAGTACTTC. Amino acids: CASSHSRSRVLETQYF.

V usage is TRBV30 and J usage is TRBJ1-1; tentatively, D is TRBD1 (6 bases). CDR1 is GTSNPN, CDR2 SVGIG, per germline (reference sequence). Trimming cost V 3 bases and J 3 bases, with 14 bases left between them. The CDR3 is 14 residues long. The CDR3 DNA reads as TGTGCCTGGAGGGACAGTCCGGTGGACACTGAAGCTTTCTTT. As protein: CAWRDSPVDTEAFF.

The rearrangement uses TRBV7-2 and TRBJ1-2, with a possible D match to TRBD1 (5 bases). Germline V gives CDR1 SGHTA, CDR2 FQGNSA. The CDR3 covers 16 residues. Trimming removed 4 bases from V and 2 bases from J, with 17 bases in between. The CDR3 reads CASSSRDPPTNYGYTF. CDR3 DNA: TGTGCCAGCAGCTCGCGGGACCCCCCGACGAACTATGGCTACACCTTC.